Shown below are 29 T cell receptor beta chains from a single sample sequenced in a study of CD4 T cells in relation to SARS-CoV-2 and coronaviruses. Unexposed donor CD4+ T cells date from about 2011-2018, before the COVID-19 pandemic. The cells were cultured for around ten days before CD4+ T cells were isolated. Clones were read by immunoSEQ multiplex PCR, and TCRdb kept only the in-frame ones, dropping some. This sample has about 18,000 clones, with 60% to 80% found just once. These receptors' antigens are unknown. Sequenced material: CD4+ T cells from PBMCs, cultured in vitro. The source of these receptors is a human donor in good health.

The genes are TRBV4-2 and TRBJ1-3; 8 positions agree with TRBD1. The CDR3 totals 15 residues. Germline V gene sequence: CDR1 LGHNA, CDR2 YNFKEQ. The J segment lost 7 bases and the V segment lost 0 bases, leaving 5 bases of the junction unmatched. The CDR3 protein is CASSQEQGGGNTIYF. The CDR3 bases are TGTGCCAGCAGCCAAGAACAGGGGGGAGGGAACACCATATATTTT.

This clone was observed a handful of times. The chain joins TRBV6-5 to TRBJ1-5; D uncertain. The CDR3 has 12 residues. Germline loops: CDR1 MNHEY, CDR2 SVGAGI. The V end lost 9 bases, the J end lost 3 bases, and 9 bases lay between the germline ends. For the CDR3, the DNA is TGTGCCAGTGGACGGAACAATCAGCCCCAGCATTTT. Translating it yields CASGRNNQPQHF.

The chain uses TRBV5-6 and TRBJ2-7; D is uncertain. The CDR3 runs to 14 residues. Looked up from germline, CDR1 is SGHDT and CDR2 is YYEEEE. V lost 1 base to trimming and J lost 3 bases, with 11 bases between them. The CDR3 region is CASSLISLSYEQYF. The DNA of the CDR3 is TGTGCCAGCAGCTTGATCAGTCTAAGCTACGAGCAGTACTTC.

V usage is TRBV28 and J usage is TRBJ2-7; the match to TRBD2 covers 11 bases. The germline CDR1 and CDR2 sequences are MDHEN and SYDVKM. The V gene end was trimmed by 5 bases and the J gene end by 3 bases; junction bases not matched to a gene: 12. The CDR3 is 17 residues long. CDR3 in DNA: TGTGCCAGCAGTGCCTTTATTACTAGCGGGAGACTCTACGAGCAGTACTTC. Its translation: CASSAFITSGRLYEQYF.

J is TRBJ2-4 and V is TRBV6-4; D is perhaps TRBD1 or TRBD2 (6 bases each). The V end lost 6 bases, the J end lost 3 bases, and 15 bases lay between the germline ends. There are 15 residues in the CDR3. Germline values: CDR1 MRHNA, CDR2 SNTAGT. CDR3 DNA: TGTGCCAGCAGACCGGAGGGGGTGGGCAAAAACATTCAGTACTTC. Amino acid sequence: CASRPEGVGKNIQYF.

CDR3 bases: TGTGCCACCAGGGGACAGGGGCCGGGCACAGATACGCAGTATTTT. It is translated as CATRGQGPGTDTQYF. The chain combines TRBV15 with TRBJ2-3; 10 positions agree with TRBD1. The CDR3 extends over 15 amino acids. Germline loops: CDR1 LNHNV, CDR2 YYDKDF (reference sequence). Trimming cost V 6 bases and J 1 base; bases outside gene matches: 4.

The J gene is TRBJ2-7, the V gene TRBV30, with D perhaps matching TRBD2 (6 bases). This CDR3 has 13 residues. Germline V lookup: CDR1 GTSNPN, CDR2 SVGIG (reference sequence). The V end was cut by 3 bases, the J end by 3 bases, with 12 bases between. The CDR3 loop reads CAWRFSGNYEQYF. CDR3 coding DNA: TGTGCCTGGAGATTTAGCGGTAACTACGAGCAGTACTTC.

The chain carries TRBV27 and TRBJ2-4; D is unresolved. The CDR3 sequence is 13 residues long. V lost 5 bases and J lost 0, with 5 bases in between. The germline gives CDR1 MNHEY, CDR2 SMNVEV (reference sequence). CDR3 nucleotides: TGTGCCAGCAGTGATCTAGCCAAAAACATTCAGTACTTC. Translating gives CASSDLAKNIQYF.

CDR3: CASSPRTSYAGELFF. The DNA of the CDR3 is TGTGCCAGCAGCCCTAGGACTAGCTACGCCGGGGAGCTGTTTTTT. This rearrangement joins TRBV7-9 to TRBJ2-2; 8 bases agree with TRBD2. Germline trimming cut 5 bases from V and 6 bases from J; bases unmatched to any gene: 8. CDR3 size: 15 residues. Germline loops: CDR1 SEHNR, CDR2 FQNEAQ (reference sequence).

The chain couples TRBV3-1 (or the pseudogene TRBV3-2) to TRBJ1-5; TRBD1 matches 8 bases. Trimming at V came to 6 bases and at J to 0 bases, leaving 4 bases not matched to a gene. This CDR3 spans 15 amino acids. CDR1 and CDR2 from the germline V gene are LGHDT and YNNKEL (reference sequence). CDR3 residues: CASSPGQGSNQPQHF. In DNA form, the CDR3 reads TGTGCCAGCAGTCCTGGACAGGGTAGCAATCAGCCCCAGCATTTT.

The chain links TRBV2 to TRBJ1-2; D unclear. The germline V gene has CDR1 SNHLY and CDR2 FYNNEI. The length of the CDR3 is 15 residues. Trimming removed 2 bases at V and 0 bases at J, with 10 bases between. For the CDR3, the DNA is TGTGCCAGCAGTGAACGATGGGCTACTAACTATGGCTACACCTTC. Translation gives CASSERWATNYGYTF.

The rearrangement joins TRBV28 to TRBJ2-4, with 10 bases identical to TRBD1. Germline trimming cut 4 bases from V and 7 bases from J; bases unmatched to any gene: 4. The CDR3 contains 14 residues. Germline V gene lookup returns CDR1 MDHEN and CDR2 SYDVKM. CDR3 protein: CASSSAGQGNIQYF. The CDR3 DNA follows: TGTGCCAGCAGTTCCGCGGGACAGGGGAACATTCAGTACTTC.

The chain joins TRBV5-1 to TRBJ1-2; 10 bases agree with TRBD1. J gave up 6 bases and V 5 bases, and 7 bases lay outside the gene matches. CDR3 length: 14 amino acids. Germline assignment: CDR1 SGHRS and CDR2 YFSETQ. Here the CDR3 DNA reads TGCGCCAGCAGTCGGTGGGACAGGGGAGATGGCTACACCTTC. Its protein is CASSRWDRGDGYTF.

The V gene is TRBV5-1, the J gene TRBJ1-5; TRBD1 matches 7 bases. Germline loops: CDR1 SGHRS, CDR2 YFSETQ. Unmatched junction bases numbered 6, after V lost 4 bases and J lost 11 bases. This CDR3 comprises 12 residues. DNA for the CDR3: TGCGCCAGCAGCGCCCCAGGGGGGGCCCAGCATTTT. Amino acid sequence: CASSAPGGAQHF.

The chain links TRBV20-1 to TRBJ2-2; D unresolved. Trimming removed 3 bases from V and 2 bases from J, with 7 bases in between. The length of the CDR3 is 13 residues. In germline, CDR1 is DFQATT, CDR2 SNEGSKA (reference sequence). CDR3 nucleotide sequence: TGCAGTGCTAGTAATTTCAACACCGGGGAGCTGTTTTTT. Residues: CSASNFNTGELFF.

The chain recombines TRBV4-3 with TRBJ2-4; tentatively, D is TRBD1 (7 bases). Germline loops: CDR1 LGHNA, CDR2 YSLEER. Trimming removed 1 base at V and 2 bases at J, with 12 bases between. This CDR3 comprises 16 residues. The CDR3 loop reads CASSQATGRTKNIQYF. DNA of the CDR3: TGCGCCAGCAGCCAAGCGACAGGGAGGACCAAAAACATTCAGTACTTC.

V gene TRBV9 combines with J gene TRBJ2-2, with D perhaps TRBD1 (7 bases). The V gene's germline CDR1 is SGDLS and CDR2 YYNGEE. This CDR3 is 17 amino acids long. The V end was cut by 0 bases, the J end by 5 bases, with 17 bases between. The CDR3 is CASSVGPGGQRTGELFF. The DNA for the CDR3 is TGTGCCAGCAGCGTAGGCCCAGGGGGGCAGAGGACCGGGGAGCTGTTTTTT.

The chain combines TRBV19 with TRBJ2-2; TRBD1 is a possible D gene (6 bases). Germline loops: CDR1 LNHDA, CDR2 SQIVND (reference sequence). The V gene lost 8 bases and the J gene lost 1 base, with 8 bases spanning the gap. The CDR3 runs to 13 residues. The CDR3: CASGRGNTGELFF. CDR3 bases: TGTGCCAGTGGCAGGGGGAACACCGGGGAGCTGTTTTTT. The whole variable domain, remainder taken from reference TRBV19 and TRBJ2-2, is DGGITQSPKYLFRKEGQNVTLSCEQNLNHDAMYWYRQDPGQGLRLIYYSQIVNDFQKGDIAEGYSVSREKKESFPLTVTSAQKNPTAFYLCASGRGNTGELFFGEGSRLTVL.

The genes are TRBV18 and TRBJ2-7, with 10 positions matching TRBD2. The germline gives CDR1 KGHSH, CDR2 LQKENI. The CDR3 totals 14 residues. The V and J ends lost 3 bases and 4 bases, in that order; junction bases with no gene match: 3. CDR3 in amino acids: CASSPASGSYEQYF. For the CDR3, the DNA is TGTGCCAGCTCACCGGCTAGCGGGAGTTACGAGCAGTACTTC. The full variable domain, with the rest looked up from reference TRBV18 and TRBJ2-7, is NAGVMQNPRHLVRRRGQEARLRCSPMKGHSHVYWYRQLPEEGLKFMVYLQKENIIDESGMPKERFSAEFPKEGPSILRIQQVVRGDSAAYFCASSPASGSYEQYFGPGTRLTVT.

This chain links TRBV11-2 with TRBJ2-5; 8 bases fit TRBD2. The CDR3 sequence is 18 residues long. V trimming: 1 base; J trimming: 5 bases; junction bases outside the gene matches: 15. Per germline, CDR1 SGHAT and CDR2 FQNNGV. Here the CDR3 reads CASSLVLIAAGGRETQYF. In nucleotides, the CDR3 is TGTGCCAGCAGCTTAGTTTTAATAGCGGCGGGAGGACGTGAGACCCAGTACTTC.

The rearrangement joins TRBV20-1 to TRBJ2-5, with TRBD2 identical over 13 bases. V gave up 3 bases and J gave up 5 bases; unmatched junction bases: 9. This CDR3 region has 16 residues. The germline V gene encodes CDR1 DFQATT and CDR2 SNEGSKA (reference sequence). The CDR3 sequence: CSASEGLAGVRETQYF. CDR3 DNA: TGCAGTGCTAGTGAAGGACTAGCGGGAGTAAGGGAGACCCAGTACTTC.

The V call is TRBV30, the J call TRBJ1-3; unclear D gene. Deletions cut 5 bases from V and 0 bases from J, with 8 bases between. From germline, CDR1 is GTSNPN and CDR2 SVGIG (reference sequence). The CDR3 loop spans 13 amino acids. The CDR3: CAWRQLSGNTIYF. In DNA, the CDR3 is TGTGCCTGGCGCCAGCTCTCTGGAAACACCATATATTTT.

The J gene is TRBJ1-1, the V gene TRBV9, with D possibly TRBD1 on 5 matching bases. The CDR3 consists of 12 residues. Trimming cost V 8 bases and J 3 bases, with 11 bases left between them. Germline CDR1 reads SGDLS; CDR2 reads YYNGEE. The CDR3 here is CAREGTDTEAFF. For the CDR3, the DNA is TGTGCCAGGGAGGGGACGGACACTGAAGCTTTCTTT. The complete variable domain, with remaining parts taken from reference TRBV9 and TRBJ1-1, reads DSGVTQTPKHLITATGQRVTLRCSPRSGDLSVYWYQQSLDQGLQFLIQYYNGEERAKGNILERFSAQQFPDLHSELNLSSLELGDSALYFCAREGTDTEAFFGQGTRLTVV.

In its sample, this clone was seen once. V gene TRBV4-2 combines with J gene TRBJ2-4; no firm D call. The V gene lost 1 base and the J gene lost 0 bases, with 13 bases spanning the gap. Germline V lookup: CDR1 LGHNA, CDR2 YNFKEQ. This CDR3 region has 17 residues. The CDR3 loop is CASSQASGTLAKNIQYF. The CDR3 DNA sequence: TGTGCCAGCAGCCAAGCTTCAGGCACACTAGCCAAAAACATTCAGTACTTC.

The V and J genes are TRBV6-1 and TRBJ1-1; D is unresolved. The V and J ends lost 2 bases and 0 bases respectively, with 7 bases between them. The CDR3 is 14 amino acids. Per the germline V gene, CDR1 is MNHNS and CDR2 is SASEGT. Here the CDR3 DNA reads TGTGCCAGCAGTGAAAGGCCTGTGAACACTGAAGCTTTCTTT. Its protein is CASSERPVNTEAFF.

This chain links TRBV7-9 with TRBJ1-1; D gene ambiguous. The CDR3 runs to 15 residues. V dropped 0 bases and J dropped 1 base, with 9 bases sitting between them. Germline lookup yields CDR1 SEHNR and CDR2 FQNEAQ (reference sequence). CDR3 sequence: CASSLAGFGNTEAFF. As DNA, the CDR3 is TGTGCCAGCAGCTTAGCTGGTTTCGGGAACACTGAAGCTTTCTTT.

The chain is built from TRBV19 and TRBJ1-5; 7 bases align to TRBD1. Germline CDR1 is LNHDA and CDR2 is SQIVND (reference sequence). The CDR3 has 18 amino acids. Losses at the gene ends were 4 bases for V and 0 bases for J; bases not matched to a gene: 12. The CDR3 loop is CASSKDRFSAYSNQPQHF. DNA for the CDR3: TGTGCCAGTAGTAAGGACAGGTTTTCGGCTTATAGCAATCAGCCCCAGCATTTT.

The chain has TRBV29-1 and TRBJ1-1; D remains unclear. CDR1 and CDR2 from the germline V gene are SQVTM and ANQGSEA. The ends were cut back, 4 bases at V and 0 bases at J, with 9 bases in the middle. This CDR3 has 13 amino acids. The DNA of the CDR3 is TGCAGCGTTGCCTCAGCGCTGAACACTGAAGCTTTCTTT. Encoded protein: CSVASALNTEAFF.

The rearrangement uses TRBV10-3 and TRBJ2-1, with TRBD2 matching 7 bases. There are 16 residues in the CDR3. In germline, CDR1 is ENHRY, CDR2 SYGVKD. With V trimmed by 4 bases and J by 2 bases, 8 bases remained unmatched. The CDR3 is CAISAPGLRAYNEQFF. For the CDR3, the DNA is TGTGCCATCAGTGCACCGGGACTACGAGCCTACAATGAGCAGTTCTTC.